This paragraph covers one TCR beta chain sequence. This CDR3 is 17 amino acids long. The germline V gene encodes CDR1 MGHRA and CDR2 YSYEKL. Trimming left V 0 bases short and J 1 base short, with 14 bases between. In the library, unique molecular identifiers were attached to individual cDNA molecules. TCRdb independently ran MiXCR on the 5' RACE reads; one entry per CDR3 protein. Of 110,000 or so distinct CDR3 sequences in the sample, around a fifth were seen once. This entry belongs to a study of human T cells and chemical hapten exposure. The starting material, unfractionated whole blood, was used for total RNA extraction.

This TCR was recovered from a human donor in good health. The chain joins TRBV4-1 to TRBJ2-3, with a possible D match to TRBD1 (6 bases). CDR3 nucleotide sequence: TGCGCCAGCAGCCAAGATGGGAACGGACAGTGCACAGATACGCAGTATTTT. Translating it yields CASSQDGNGQCTDTQYF.